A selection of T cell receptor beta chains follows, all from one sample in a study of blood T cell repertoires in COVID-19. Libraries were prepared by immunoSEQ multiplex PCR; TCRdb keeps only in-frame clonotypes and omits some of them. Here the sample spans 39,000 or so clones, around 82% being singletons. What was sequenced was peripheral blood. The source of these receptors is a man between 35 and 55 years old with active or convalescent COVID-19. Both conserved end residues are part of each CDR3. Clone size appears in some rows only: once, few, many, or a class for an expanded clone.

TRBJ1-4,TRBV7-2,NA,CASSPSRNNEKLFF
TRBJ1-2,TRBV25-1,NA,CASSAGHGYTF
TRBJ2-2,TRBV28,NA,CASSSPLGQGTTGELFF
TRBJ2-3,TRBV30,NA,CAWRLWTGGDTQYF
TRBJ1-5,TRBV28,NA,CAIDRNNQPQHF
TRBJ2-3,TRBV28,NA,CASTPSSGFGDTQYF
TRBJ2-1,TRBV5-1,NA,CASGAREVNEQFF
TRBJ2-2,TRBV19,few,CASSIRQSTGELFF
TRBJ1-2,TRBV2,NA,CASSGGDSYGYTF
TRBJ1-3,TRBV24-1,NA,CATSDHRDRENTIYF
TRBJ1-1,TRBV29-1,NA,CSSGQGGWEDEAFF
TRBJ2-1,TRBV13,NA,CASSVGSSHEQFF
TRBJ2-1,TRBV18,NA,CASSPRDRGQGEQFF
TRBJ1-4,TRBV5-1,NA,CASSPSEQGGYEKLFF
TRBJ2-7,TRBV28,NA,CATGQGPYEQYF
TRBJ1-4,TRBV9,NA,CASSFGVGEKLFF
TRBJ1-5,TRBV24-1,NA,CATSEVSGGQHF
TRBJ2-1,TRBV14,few,CASSQDGTNGREQFF
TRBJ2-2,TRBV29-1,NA,CSVGQNTGELFF
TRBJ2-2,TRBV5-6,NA,CASSLDLTGELFF
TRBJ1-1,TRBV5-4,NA,CASSLVGANTEAFF
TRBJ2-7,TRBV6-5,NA,CASTEGDRGFPEQYF
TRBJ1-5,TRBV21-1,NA,CASSNRGPSRGNQPQHF
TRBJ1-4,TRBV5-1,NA,CASSQRTGGNEKLFF
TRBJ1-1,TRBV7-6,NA,CASSLAPGALITEAFF
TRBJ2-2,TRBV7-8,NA,CASSFGGAGELFF
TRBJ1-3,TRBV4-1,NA,CASSRGGANPRDTIYF
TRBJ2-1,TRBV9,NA,CASSVSGRGYNEQFF
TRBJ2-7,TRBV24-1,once,CATSDPSQTGGYEQYF
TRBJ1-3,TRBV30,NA,CAWSYKGISGNTIYF
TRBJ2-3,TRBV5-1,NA,CASSLVLAGGPGDTQYF
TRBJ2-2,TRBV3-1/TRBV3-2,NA,CASSSVGELFF
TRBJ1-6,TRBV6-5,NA,CASSTEGRVSPLHF
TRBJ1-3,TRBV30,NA,CAWSVGTGLTYSGNTIYF
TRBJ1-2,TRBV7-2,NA,CASSLVGGEGYTF
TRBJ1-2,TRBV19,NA,CASSMLQGAWGYTF
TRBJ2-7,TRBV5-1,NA,CASSLLPADYEQYF
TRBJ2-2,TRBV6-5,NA,CASISAGSTTGELFF
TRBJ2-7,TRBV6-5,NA,CASSTRGRGSYEQYF
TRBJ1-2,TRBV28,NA,CASSSGGKGYGYTF
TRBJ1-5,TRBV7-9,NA,CASSFGQGNQPQHF
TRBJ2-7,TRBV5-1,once,CASSLFPGQTYEQYF
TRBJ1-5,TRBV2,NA,CASSEGGVEQPQHF
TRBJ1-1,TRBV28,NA,CASSLWSAGLGEAFF
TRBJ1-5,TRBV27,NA,CASSLGRFKDQPQHF
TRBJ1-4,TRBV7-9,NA,CAGTYSGEKLFF
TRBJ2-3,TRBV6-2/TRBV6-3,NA,CASSPGEQRHTDTQYF
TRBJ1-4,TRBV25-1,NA,CASSVNFNEKLFF
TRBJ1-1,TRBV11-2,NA,CASSFTLERPTEAFF
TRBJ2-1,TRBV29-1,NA,CSVEGPEQFF
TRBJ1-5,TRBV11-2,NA,CASSSGQGGEGNQPQHF
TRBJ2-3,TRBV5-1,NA,CASSWGDRALGDTQYF
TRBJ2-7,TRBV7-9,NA,CASSFPGQGPYEQYF
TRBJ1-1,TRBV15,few,CATSRDQGWVGTEAFF
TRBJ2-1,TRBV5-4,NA,CASSARTGNNEQFF